The clone carrying this TCR beta chain came up a few times. What it binds is not known. The entry originates in a study of CD4+ T cells in melanoma. The method was immunoSEQ multiplex PCR; TCRdb's version includes in-frame clones alone and lacks a portion of them. The top ten clones hold over 15% of a sample with some 13,000 clones, approximately 62% of them seen once. Study-level points and caveats: Reportedly, melanoma neoantigen-specific CD4+ T cells showed varied differentiation states. CD8+ T cell, macrophage and B cell function reportedly correlated with neoantigen-specific CD4+ T cells.

Germline V lookup: CDR1 WSHSY, CDR2 SAAADI. V lost 2 bases, J lost 8 bases, and 6 bases stayed unmatched. The CDR3 totals 14 residues. The chain is built from TRBV10-2 and TRBJ1-3; 7 bases are shared with TRBD1. The sample comprised cells from a culture (not recorded whether cultured in vitro). The receptor was isolated from a human donor with melanoma. For the CDR3, the DNA is TGCGCCAGCAGTGAGACGACAGGGAGAGACACCATATATTTT. This encodes CASSETTGRDTIYF.